Following are 9 T cell receptor beta chains from one sample sequenced in a study of human T cells and chemical hapten exposure. Noted time point: healthy volunteer bleed at 6 weeks. Total RNA came from unfractionated whole blood. TCRdb re-called the RACE reads through MiXCR, storing one row per CDR3 protein. The data contain approximately 79,000 distinct CDR3 sequences, over 8.5% of them singletons. The specimen sequenced was whole blood. The receptors derive from a male donor in good health. Some clones in this sample may be carry-over from other donors' samples.

This chain connects TRBV6-6 to TRBJ1-1; 7 nucleotides agree with TRBD1. The junction had 5 bases not matched to a gene; V was cut back by 0 bases and J by 1 base. This CDR3 has 16 amino acids. Per the germline V gene, CDR1 is MNHNY and CDR2 is SVGAGI (reference sequence). This CDR3 reads CASSYSGQPPNTEAFF. The CDR3 nucleotides read TGTGCCAGCAGTTACTCGGGACAGCCCCCGAACACTGAAGCTTTCTTT.

This clonotype was detected many times. The chain recombines TRBV29-1 with TRBJ1-1, with D possibly matching TRBD1 (6 bases). The CDR3 contains 12 residues. Germline V CDR1 and CDR2: SQVTM, ANQGSEA. Trimming took off 7 bases at V and 4 bases at J, with 13 bases between the two ends. CDR3 sequence (DNA): TGCAGCGACGCACAGGGAAGCACTGAAGCTTTCTTT. This codes for CSDAQGSTEAFF.

The chain combines TRBV20-1 with TRBJ2-3; possible D gene TRBD2, 5 bases. This CDR3 is built from 14 residues. Germline CDR1 reads DFQATT; CDR2 reads SNEGSKA (reference sequence). V gave up 2 bases and J gave up 2 bases, with 11 bases separating them. As DNA, the CDR3 is TGCAGTGCTAGATGGGAGTCAGCCACAGATACGCAGTATTTT. Residues: CSARWESATDTQYF.

In this sample, this clonotype turned up many times. The chain couples TRBV15 to TRBJ2-3, with 14 bases lining up with TRBD2. Germline CDR1 is LNHNV and CDR2 is YYDKDF (reference sequence). This CDR3 contains 15 residues. V gave up 3 bases and J gave up 4 bases; unmatched junction bases: 0. Written as DNA, the CDR3 is TGTGCCACCAGCAGGACTAGCGGGGGGGCAGATACGCAGTATTTT. This codes for CATSRTSGGADTQYF.

The rearrangement joins TRBV6-5 to TRBJ2-3; 16 nucleotides match TRBD2. The CDR3 totals 17 residues. The germline V gene encodes CDR1 MNHEY and CDR2 SVGAGI. V lost 6 bases, J lost 2 bases, and 5 bases stayed unmatched. CDR3: CASSTGLAGGITDTQYF. The CDR3 DNA follows: TGTGCCAGCAGCACGGGACTAGCGGGAGGGATCACAGATACGCAGTATTTT.

This clonotype was detected only a few times. V usage is TRBV25-1 and J usage is TRBJ1-3; the D gene is possibly TRBD1 (6 bases). The length of the CDR3 is 15 residues. CDR1 and CDR2 from the germline V gene are MGHDK and SYGVNS. With 2 bases removed from V and 4 bases from J, the gap between germline ends came to 12 bases. The CDR3 nucleotides are TGTGCCAGCAGTGAAATTGGGGGCGGGGGAAACACCATATATTTT. Protein: CASSEIGGGGNTIYF.

The sample holds a few counts of this clonotype. The chain employs TRBV7-2 and TRBJ1-5; D possibly corresponds to TRBD1 (5 bases). Deletions cut 4 bases from V and 6 bases from J, with 16 bases between. Germline assignment: CDR1 SGHTA and CDR2 FQGNSA. The CDR3 runs to 15 residues. The DNA of the CDR3 is TGTGCCAGCAGCTCCCCCAGGGATTTCGGTCAGCCCCAGCATTTT. Translation gives CASSSPRDFGQPQHF.

This clonotype was found a few times. This sequence joins TRBV5-1 and TRBJ2-7; 11 bases map to TRBD2. CDR3 length: 14 amino acids. J gave up 6 bases and V 2 bases, and 4 bases lay outside the gene matches. Germline CDR1 reads SGHRS; CDR2 reads YFSETQ. CDR3 nucleotide sequence: TGCGCCAGCAGCTTCACTAGCGGGGGAGGCGAGCAGTACTTC. Its translation is CASSFTSGGGEQYF.

The genes are TRBV11-2 and TRBJ2-2; tentatively, D is TRBD2 (5 bases). The CDR3 length is 15 residues. Trimming took 4 bases from V and 4 from J, leaving 13 bases between them. Per germline, CDR1 SGHAT and CDR2 FQNNGV. CDR3 residues: CASSSVRGSTGELFF. The CDR3 DNA is TGTGCCAGCAGCTCTGTCCGGGGTAGCACCGGGGAGCTGTTTTTT.